The 32 T cell receptor beta chains below come from one sample, sequenced in a study of shared clonotypes between healthy human individuals (dated by TCRdb to about 2020). The protocol used for the library was the immunoSEQ multiplex PCR assay. Not all clones reach the TCRdb copy of this immuneACCESS table, which keeps in-frame sequences only. Checked studies attribute under half of the gap to unresolved V genes and leave the rest unexplained. The sample yields around 550,000 clones; 85% to 95% were counted once. Together, the top ten hold over 0.1% of the sample. For the CD8 naive samples, CD45RO-negative cells were positively selected for CCR7, yielding a CD45RA+CCR7+ population from which TemRA cells were excluded. The sample comprised naive CD8+ T cells sorted from blood. What the cell subset or site label conveys for this sample: CD45RA+CCR7+. Source of these receptors: a woman younger than 45 in good health.

The chain combines TRBV5-1 with TRBJ2-7, with TRBD1 matching 10 bases. Per the germline V gene, CDR1 is SGHRS and CDR2 is YFSETQ. Unmatched junction bases numbered 5, after V lost 0 bases and J lost 2 bases. This CDR3 has 16 amino acids. As DNA, the CDR3 is TGCGCCAGCAGCTTGGATCCGGGACAGGGGACCTACGAGCAGTACTTC. Protein product: CASSLDPGQGTYEQYF. Variable domain in full (rest from reference TRBV5-1 and TRBJ2-7): KAGVTQTPRYLIKTRGQQVTLSCSPISGHRSVSWYQQTPGQGLQFLFEYFSETQRNKGNFPGRFSGRQFSNSRSEMNVSTLELGDSALYLCASSLDPGQGTYEQYFGPGTRLTVT.

This chain links TRBV2 with TRBJ2-7; 9 nucleotides match TRBD1. CDR3 length: 13 amino acids. Germline-derived CDR1 and CDR2 are SNHLY and FYNNEI. Trimming cost V 8 bases and J 5 bases; bases outside gene matches: 7. The DNA for the CDR3 is TGTGCCAGCCGTCCCGGGACAGGGAACGAGCAGTACTTC. Translated: CASRPGTGNEQYF.

Comments on this clone: This may be a read error, as it is one base from a much larger clone. This sequence joins TRBV5-8 and TRBJ2-7, with 11 positions matching TRBD1. The germline V gene encodes CDR1 SGHTS and CDR2 YDEGEE. With 3 bases clipped from V and 3 bases from J, the junction kept 2 bases outside the gene matches. CDR3 size: 14 residues. CDR3 residues: CASSSGTGGYEQYF. The CDR3 coding sequence is TGTGCCAGCAGCTCCGGGACAGGGGGCTACGAGCAGTACTTC.

The CDR3 region is CASSINLAPRGAFF. The DNA of the CDR3 is TGTGCCAGTAGTATTAATTTGGCACCAAGGGGAGCTTTCTTT. The chain employs TRBV19 and TRBJ1-1, with D tentatively TRBD1 (5 bases). CDR3 size: 14 residues. The germline V and J ends were trimmed by 3 bases and 10 bases, with 18 bases remaining between them. From germline, CDR1 is LNHDA and CDR2 SQIVND (reference sequence).

This chain connects TRBV27 to TRBJ1-5, with 7 bases aligning to TRBD1. The V and J ends lost 3 bases and 4 bases, in that order; junction bases with no gene match: 6. The germline gives CDR1 MNHEY, CDR2 SMNVEV (reference sequence). The CDR3 is made up of 15 amino acids. The CDR3 sequence: CASSLTGYGNQPQHF. The CDR3 coding sequence is TGTGCCAGCAGTTTGACAGGGTACGGTAATCAGCCCCAGCATTTT.

The V and J genes are TRBV2 and TRBJ2-2; D is perhaps TRBD1 (5 bases). Looked up from germline, CDR1 is SNHLY and CDR2 is FYNNEI. The CDR3 totals 16 residues. The V end was cut by 5 bases, the J end by 3 bases, with 16 bases between. The CDR3 spells CASSSILDIDTGELFF. CDR3 DNA sequence: TGTGCCAGCAGTTCTATCTTGGACATAGACACCGGGGAGCTGTTTTTT.

The V and J genes are TRBV7-9 and TRBJ1-1; TRBD1 is a possible D gene (6 bases). V dropped 6 bases and J dropped 1 base, with 15 bases sitting between them. CDR3 length: 15 residues. Germline V gene sequence: CDR1 SEHNR, CDR2 FQNEAQ (reference sequence). Written as DNA, the CDR3 is TGTGCCAGCAGACCAACAGGGCCGAAGAACACTGAAGCTTTCTTT. Translated, it gives CASRPTGPKNTEAFF.

For this clone: Other nucleotide sequences from this sample produce the same CDR3. The V and J genes are TRBV7-9 and TRBJ1-1, with no clear D. The CDR3 loop spans 13 amino acids. The V gene's germline CDR1 is SEHNR and CDR2 FQNEAQ (reference sequence). Trimming took 0 bases from V and 1 from J, leaving 3 bases between them. The CDR3 nucleotides are TGTGCCAGCAGCTTAGCAGGGAACACTGAAGCTTTCTTT. Its protein product is CASSLAGNTEAFF.

This clone was picked up one time. This chain links TRBV29-1 with TRBJ1-1; D call uncertain. V was cut by 4 bases and J by 1 base, with 7 bases left in between. Germline-derived CDR1 and CDR2 are SQVTM and ANQGSEA. The CDR3 spans 12 residues. CDR3 loop: CSVVKENTEAFF. DNA for the CDR3: TGCAGCGTTGTTAAGGAGAACACTGAAGCTTTCTTT.

The chain is built from TRBV5-1 and TRBJ2-7; D could derive from TRBD1 or TRBD2 (6 bases each). The CDR3 has 16 residues. Germline V CDR1 and CDR2: SGHRS, YFSETQ. V lost 4 bases, J lost 3 bases, and 20 bases lay in between. The CDR3 region has the DNA TGCGCCAGCAGCCCCGGTGGGGGGCGCAGCTACTACGAGCAGTACTTC. It yields the protein CASSPGGGRSYYEQYF.

Comments on this clone: This same CDR3 is encoded by further DNA sequences in the sample. The rearrangement uses TRBV27 and TRBJ1-1, with D possibly TRBD1 on 6 matching bases. The germline V gene encodes CDR1 MNHEY and CDR2 SMNVEV (reference sequence). V was shortened by 6 bases and J by 1 base, with 6 bases between the two germline ends. The CDR3 has 12 amino acids. The CDR3 here is CASRGGNTEAFF. The CDR3 bases are TGTGCCAGCAGAGGGGGGAACACTGAAGCTTTCTTT.

The chain recombines TRBV4-2 with TRBJ2-1, with D hard to call. The CDR3 totals 13 residues. Germline loops: CDR1 LGHNA, CDR2 YNFKEQ. Trimming took off 5 bases at V and 8 bases at J, with 13 bases between the two ends. The CDR3 bases are TGTGCCAGCAGCTTGGCTGTCTCAGATGAGCAGTTCTTC. It translates to CASSLAVSDEQFF.

The V and J genes are TRBV2 and TRBJ1-1; a possible D gene is TRBD1 (5 bases). V lost 9 bases and J 0 bases, leaving 8 bases between the germline ends. Germline CDR1 SNHLY, CDR2 FYNNEI. CDR3 size: 12 residues. CDR3 in DNA: TGTGCCAGGGGGGAGGTGAACACTGAAGCTTTCTTT. It codes for CARGEVNTEAFF.

In this sample, this clone turned up once. The rearrangement links TRBV11-3 to TRBJ2-3; weak D call: TRBD2 (6 bases). CDR1 is SGHNT and CDR2 is YENEEA in the germline V gene. Trimming cost V 4 bases and J 0 bases, with 14 bases left between them. This CDR3 comprises 16 residues. The CDR3 DNA follows: TGTGCCAGCAGCTCCGACTCTAGCGACAGCACAGATACGCAGTATTTT. Translation: CASSSDSSDSTDTQYF.

The V and J genes are TRBV7-9 and TRBJ2-5; D is perhaps TRBD2 (6 bases). Germline lookup yields CDR1 SEHNR and CDR2 FQNEAQ (reference sequence). This CDR3 has 15 amino acids. V lost 4 bases and J lost 2, with 14 bases in between. The DNA of the CDR3 is TGTGCCAGCAGCTCCTCCTGGAGGGAGCAAGAGACCCAGTACTTC. Protein sequence: CASSSSWREQETQYF.

V is TRBV19 and J is TRBJ1-4, with D hard to call. The CDR3 contains 15 residues. Per germline, CDR1 LNHDA and CDR2 SQIVND (reference sequence). The ends were cut back, 3 bases at V and 4 bases at J, with 12 bases in the middle. The CDR3 nucleotides read TGTGCCAGTAGTATCAGTGCAGGCGGTAATGAAAAACTGTTTTTT. Protein: CASSISAGGNEKLFF.

This chain connects TRBV7-9 to TRBJ1-2; 8 positions match TRBD1. The CDR3 is 14 amino acids. Per the germline V gene, CDR1 is SEHNR and CDR2 is FQNEAQ (reference sequence). The trim removed 0 bases at V and 6 bases at J, leaving 3 bases unmatched. The CDR3 here is CASSLAGQGHGYTF. CDR3 nucleotides: TGTGCCAGCAGCTTAGCAGGACAGGGCCATGGCTACACCTTC.

This clone was recorded once. The chain uses TRBV15 and TRBJ2-3; D gene ambiguous. Between the trimmed V and J ends, which lost 5 bases and 12 bases, there was a span of 15 bases. Germline V gene data show CDR1 as LNHNV and CDR2 as YYDKDF (reference sequence). The CDR3 sequence is 12 residues long. The CDR3 protein is CATSDTAREQYF. The CDR3 nucleotides read TGTGCCACCAGCGATACAGCTAGGGAACAGTATTTT.

V gene TRBV2 combines with J gene TRBJ2-7, with a tentative D call TRBD2 (6 bases). The CDR3 runs to 13 residues. Germline-derived CDR1 and CDR2 are SNHLY and FYNNEI. CDR3 residues: CVITTGPRGEQYF. DNA for the CDR3: TGTGTCATTACAACTGGGCCTCGGGGGGAGCAGTACTTC.

The rearrangement joins TRBV6-1 to TRBJ2-1; tentatively, D is TRBD2 (6 bases). The V end was cut by 4 bases, the J end by 8 bases, with 21 bases between. The CDR3 spans 16 residues. Germline lookup yields CDR1 MNHNS and CDR2 SASEGT. CDR3 region: CASSGPGENLQHEQFF. The CDR3 DNA reads TGTGCCAGCAGTGGTCCGGGGGAGAATCTTCAGCATGAGCAGTTCTTC.

This sequence joins TRBV7-9 and TRBJ1-3, with 8 positions matching TRBD1. The germline gives CDR1 SEHNR, CDR2 FQNEAQ (reference sequence). The CDR3 sequence is 17 residues long. With 5 bases clipped from V and 4 bases from J, the junction kept 13 bases outside the gene matches. The CDR3: CASSHRRTGFGGNTIYF. CDR3 in DNA: TGTGCCAGCAGCCACCGAAGGACAGGGTTCGGGGGAAACACCATATATTTT. Drawing the rest from reference TRBV7-9 and TRBJ1-3, the complete variable domain is DTGVSQNPRHKITKRGQNVTFRCDPISEHNRLYWYRQTLGQGPEFLTYFQNEAQLEKSRLLSDRFSAERPKGSFSTLEIQRTEQGDSAMYLCASSHRRTGFGGNTIYFGEGSWLTVV.

The J gene is TRBJ2-7, the V gene TRBV9; 9 positions agree with TRBD1. CDR3 length: 14 amino acids. The J segment lost 2 bases and the V segment lost 3 bases, leaving 3 bases of the junction unmatched. Germline-derived CDR1 and CDR2 are SGDLS and YYNGEE. CDR3 protein: CASSGRDRAYEQYF. DNA of the CDR3: TGTGCCAGCAGCGGCCGGGACAGGGCCTACGAGCAGTACTTC.

This clone appeared a single time. This sequence joins TRBV7-6 and TRBJ2-7; TRBD2 agrees at 7 bases. The CDR3 contains 15 residues. Germline V gene data show CDR1 as SGHVS and CDR2 as FNYEAQ. With 2 bases clipped from V and 7 bases from J, the junction kept 11 bases outside the gene matches. CDR3 sequence: CASSLFAGAMGEQYF. In DNA form, the CDR3 reads TGTGCCAGCAGCTTATTCGCGGGAGCTATGGGGGAGCAGTACTTC.

The chain employs TRBV27 and TRBJ2-7, with no clear D. The CDR3 has 13 residues. V lost 0 bases and J lost 2, with 5 bases in between. Per germline, CDR1 MNHEY and CDR2 SMNVEV (reference sequence). The CDR3, as DNA: TGTGCCAGCAGTTTATCGACCCCCTACGAGCAGTACTTC. Protein sequence: CASSLSTPYEQYF.

The V and J genes are TRBV15 and TRBJ2-7; 7 bases map to TRBD2. Germline lookup yields CDR1 LNHNV and CDR2 YYDKDF (reference sequence). The ends lost 3 bases at V and 5 bases at J; junction bases unmatched: 10. The CDR3 extends over 15 amino acids. The CDR3 DNA reads as TGTGCCACCAGCAGGACGAGGGAGGGCCCCGACGAGCAGTACTTC. This gives the protein CATSRTREGPDEQYF.

The genes are TRBV7-9 and TRBJ2-7; 10 bases align to TRBD1. CDR1 and CDR2 (germline): SEHNR, FQNEAQ (reference sequence). The CDR3 loop spans 15 amino acids. J gave up 4 bases and V 5 bases, and 8 bases lay outside the gene matches. CDR3 amino acids: CASSPPGQGSYEQYF. The CDR3 DNA reads as TGTGCCAGCAGCCCGCCGGGACAGGGGTCTTACGAGCAGTACTTC.

In regard to this clone: Other DNA sequences from this sample encode an identical CDR3 as well. The gene calls are TRBV27 and TRBJ2-7, with 9 bases matching TRBD1. Germline CDR1 and CDR2: MNHEY and SMNVEV (reference sequence). V was pared by 3 bases and J by 4 bases, with 4 bases of the junction left unmatched. The length of the CDR3 is 14 residues. The CDR3 DNA sequence: TGTGCCAGCAGTTTTGGGACAGGGACTTACGAGCAGTACTTC. It translates to CASSFGTGTYEQYF.

This chain links TRBV14 with TRBJ2-2; 7 bases are shared with TRBD2. This CDR3 comprises 13 residues. Germline V gene lookup returns CDR1 SGHDN and CDR2 FVKESK. Trimming cost V 8 bases and J 4 bases; bases outside gene matches: 4. The CDR3 here is CASSGGITGELFF. The CDR3 DNA sequence: TGTGCCAGCTCGGGGGGAATCACCGGGGAGCTGTTTTTT.

This chain uses TRBV28 with TRBJ2-3, with D uncertain. V was cut by 6 bases and J by 2 bases, with 30 bases left in between. The CDR3 runs 20 residues. Germline V gene lookup returns CDR1 MDHEN and CDR2 SYDVKM. The CDR3 DNA reads as TGTGCCAGCAGACCCCGGACCCTGTACAACAGCGACGAGCTCACAGATACGCAGTATTTT. Its translation is CASRPRTLYNSDELTDTQYF.

The rearrangement joins TRBV25-1 to TRBJ2-7; 8 bases line up with TRBD1. Germline V gene data show CDR1 as MGHDK and CDR2 as SYGVNS. This CDR3 has 16 residues. With 1 base clipped from V and 6 bases from J, the junction kept 11 bases outside the gene matches. CDR3 DNA: TGTGCCAGCAGTGAATCCCCCAGACAGGGGCGGTGCGAGCAGTACTTC. It specifies CASSESPRQGRCEQYF.

The rearrangement joins TRBV7-8 to TRBJ2-7; 7 nucleotides agree with TRBD2. The CDR3 loop spans 16 amino acids. The germline gives CDR1 SGHVS, CDR2 FQNEAQ. V was clipped by 1 base and J by 4 bases; unmatched bases: 10. CDR3 loop: CASSLDLAQGGYEQYF. The CDR3 DNA reads TGTGCCAGCAGCTTAGATTTGGCCCAGGGAGGGTACGAGCAGTACTTC.

The chain joins TRBV6-5 to TRBJ2-7, with D unclear. V gave up 2 bases and J gave up 2 bases, with 10 bases separating them. Germline V gives CDR1 MNHEY, CDR2 SVGAGI. The CDR3 extends over 14 amino acids. The CDR3 reads CASSYGPETYEQYF. The CDR3, as DNA: TGTGCCAGCAGTTACGGACCAGAAACCTACGAGCAGTACTTC.